Listed here are 7 T cell receptor beta chains from one sample, sequenced in a study of cytomegalovirus exposure and HLA in healthy donors. Primers for the PCR totalled 60 Vbeta and 13 Jbeta. Only in-frame clones appear in the TCRdb table, and some are missing; sequencing was by immunoSEQ multiplex PCR. Counted here are roughly 45,000 clones, 51% occurring once; the ten biggest clones make up 6%. The material sequenced was PBMCs. Receptors were obtained from a man aged 55 to 69 in good health and CMV-seronegative.

V gene TRBV5-1 combines with J gene TRBJ2-3, with 11 bases that match TRBD2. CDR1 is SGHRS, CDR2 YFSETQ, per germline. This CDR3 is built from 16 residues. With 4 bases clipped from V and 0 bases from J, the junction kept 4 bases outside the gene matches. CDR3 nucleotide sequence: TGCGCCAGCAGCCGTCGGACTAGCGGGAGCACAGATACGCAGTATTTT. Protein sequence: CASSRRTSGSTDTQYF.

A few counts support this clone. The gene calls are TRBV7-9 and TRBJ2-7, with a possible D match to TRBD1 (5 bases). V was clipped by 3 bases and J by 3 bases, with 15 bases between them. The CDR3 covers 15 residues. CDR1 is SEHNR and CDR2 is FQNEAQ in the germline V gene (reference sequence). The CDR3 nucleotides are TGTGCCAGCAGCTTCCCCCCAGGGAACAGCTACGAGCAGTACTTC. Its protein is CASSFPPGNSYEQYF.

The chain uses TRBV30 and TRBJ1-5, with TRBD1 matching 7 bases. The CDR3 consists of 15 residues. With 4 bases clipped from V and 3 bases from J, the junction kept 9 bases outside the gene matches. The germline V gene encodes CDR1 GTSNPN and CDR2 SVGIG (reference sequence). In DNA form, the CDR3 reads TGTGCCTGGACACAGGGGCGGGGAGTCAATCAGCCCCAGCATTTT. The encoded protein is CAWTQGRGVNQPQHF.

This clone was recorded once. The chain uses TRBV2 and TRBJ2-5; 9 positions agree with TRBD1. The germline V gene has CDR1 SNHLY and CDR2 FYNNEI. Unmatched junction bases numbered 6, after V lost 6 bases and J lost 4 bases. This CDR3 spans 14 amino acids. The CDR3 region has the DNA TGTGCCAGCAGGCGGGACAGGGAAGGAGAGACCCAGTACTTC. As protein: CASRRDREGETQYF.

A word on this clone: Different DNA sequences within this sample yield the same CDR3. The chain is built from TRBV7-2 and TRBJ2-1, with D possibly TRBD1 on 6 matching bases. The V end was cut by 1 base, the J end by 7 bases, with 8 bases between. This CDR3 is 13 amino acids long. The germline gives CDR1 SGHTA, CDR2 FQGNSA. CDR3 loop: CASSLGTENEQFF. The CDR3 DNA reads as TGTGCCAGCAGCTTAGGGACAGAAAATGAGCAGTTCTTC.

This clone was counted a single time. CDR3 nucleotides: TGTGCCAGCGGGGGACAGGGGAGGGGGAATGAGCAGTTCTTC. This encodes CASGGQGRGNEQFF. The V call is TRBV9, the J call TRBJ2-1, with 10 bases identical to TRBD1. V was clipped by 7 bases and J by 7 bases; unmatched bases: 8. Germline CDR1 and CDR2: SGDLS and YYNGEE. The CDR3 loop spans 14 amino acids.

The rearrangement uses TRBV30 and TRBJ1-3; weak D call: TRBD1 (6 bases). CDR1 is GTSNPN, CDR2 SVGIG, per germline (reference sequence). Trimming took off 1 base at V and 6 bases at J, with 10 bases between the two ends. The CDR3 has 13 amino acids. The DNA for the CDR3 is TGTGCCTGGAGTGGGGACATATCAAACACCATATATTTT. Protein: CAWSGDISNTIYF.